The entry that follows covers one T cell receptor (beta chain) sequence. In its sample, this clonotype was seen many times. Its binding antigen is unknown. The sample holds no much larger clone one base away, and base qualities are not on file. The sample comes from a study of T-cell memory formation after mild COVID-19 (dated by TCRdb to about 2021). Some background on the complete study: TCR sequence clusters from the two donors were found to be largely donor specific. Longitudinal TCRalpha and TCRbeta repertoire sequencing tracked T-cell clones expanding and contracting after mild COVID-19 in a couple of donors. The cohort was made up of two young adult volunteers, one female and one male, who were previously healthy.

What the work shows at the level of the full study, not this receptor alone: Clones that contracted from day 15 to 85 showed balanced CD4/CD8 phenotypes, whereas a second wave of clones that expanded from day 15 to 37 leaned towards CD4+. The study covered only two mild cases, and larger cohorts including severe cases with pre-infection samples were considered necessary. Contracting CD4+ clones were located mainly in the CM and EM memory subsets, whereas CD8+ clones were found to be enriched in EMRA. Some responding clones were found in pre-infection memory, which suggests that pre-existing cross-reactive memory T cells took part in the SARS-CoV-2 response. SARS-CoV-2 specificity was not confirmed for the second-wave clones peaking on day 37.

Ficoll-Paque density gradient centrifugation was the method used to isolate PBMCs. TCRdb lists the instrument as Illumina NovaSeq 6000. TCRalpha and TCRbeta cDNA libraries were built by 5'RACE with constant-segment primers, adding sample barcodes and unique molecular identifiers. Trizol reagent was used to extract RNA from every sample. Amplification of the libraries took two PCR steps, and the second step added a second sample barcode plus Illumina TruSeq adapters. Libraries were sequenced on an Illumina NovaSeq with 2 x 150 bp paired-end reads. The authors' pipeline ran thus. Reads were demultiplexed and collapsed into UMI-guided consensus sequences with migec v1.2.7. Using mixcr v2.1.11, the UMI consensuses were aligned to TRA and TRB V and J templates and assembled into clonotypes. A clonotype was counted as expanded or contracted only when both edgeR and NoisET called the clonotype significant, with the noise models trained on biological replicates. For edgeR calls, a false discovery rate-adjusted p below 0.01 and a log2 fold-change threshold of 1 were applied. As an exploratory analysis of dynamics, max-normalized trajectories of the 1000 most abundant clonotypes were examined with PCA combined with hierarchical clustering. Each responding clone was given a CD4 or CD8 phenotype based on the CD4+ and CD8+ repertoires, which had been sequenced separately. Clones were called with MiXCR by TCRdb after fastp trimmed the public reads at Q25, and only in-frame beta chains were retained. Records with the same CDR3 protein are collapsed into one entry carrying the most frequent genes and DNA. These V and J calls rely on TCRdb rather than the paper's analysis. Across this sample there are about 33,000 distinct CDR3 sequences, with around a fifth seen only once. Approximately 1.4% of the sample rests with the top ten.

The sequenced sample was PBMCs or a T cell subset sorted from them (not recorded which). The sequence was obtained from an adult who had mild COVID-19 (a few samples of this study predate the infection). The sample titles of this study are shuffled in the database, so cell type and time point are left out.

The CDR3 corresponds to CSAHLAGRDTQYF. The DNA sequence is TGCAGTGCTCACCTAGCGGGGAGAGATACGCAGTATTTT. The chain is made from TRBV20-1 and TRBJ2-3, and 9 junctional nucleotides match TRBD2. Counted from cysteine to phenylalanine, this CDR3 has 13 amino acids. Only the CDR3 portion is preserved as DNA: 39 bases, with reading frame beginning at the first base. Germline trimming: 5 bases from V, 5 bases from J; junction bases outside gene matches: 5. Looking up the germline V gene (reference sequence) yields CDR1 DFQATT and CDR2 SNEGSKA.